This T cell receptor beta chain was sequenced in a study of T-cell reconstitution after alpha-beta-depleted transplantation in children. The CDR3 is 15 residues long. Germline CDR1 is SGHRS and CDR2 is YFSETQ. Trimming stripped 5 bases from V and 8 bases from J, with 19 bases between. This clonotype has a handful of counts. Researchers prepared the TCRbeta library using unique molecular identifiers, the study reports. Using its own MiXCR run on the PCR reads, TCRdb lists one record per CDR3 protein. The sample lists around 370,000 distinct CDR3 sequences, approximately 10% occurring once. This rearrangement joins TRBV5-1 to TRBJ1-4; D is possibly TRBD1 (6 bases). This TCR came from a human donor who donated a stem cell graft to a child with acute lymphoblastic leukemia. The sample consisted of PBMCs from the stem cell graft donor, taken from the stem cell graft. CDR3 sequence: CASRSRGDIGEKLFF. CDR3 nucleotides: TGCGCCAGCAGGAGCCGGGGGGACATAGGCGAAAAACTGTTTTTT.